The source of this T cell receptor beta chain is a study of OX40 agonist ivuxolimab in advanced cancers. The CDR3 totals 14 residues. V shed 6 bases, J shed 5 bases, and the junction held 7 bases outside the gene matches. The germline gives CDR1 MNHEY, CDR2 SVGAGI. Profiled with immunoSEQ multiplex PCR; TCRdb holds only in-frame clones, not every one. The table shows roughly 62,000 clones, with roughly 84% occurring only once. The rearrangement uses TRBV6-5 and TRBJ1-2; TRBD1 aligns across 9 bases. Specimen: CD4+ or CD8+ T cells sorted from blood, collected in a trial of the OX40 agonist ivuxolimab. This TCR was sampled from an adult with an advanced solid tumor such as melanoma, head and neck, liver or kidney cancer. In DNA form, the CDR3 reads TGTGCCAGCAGCCCATTGACAGGGGGGTATGGCTACACCTTC. Its protein product is CASSPLTGGYGYTF.